Sequencing of this TCR beta chain was carried out in a study of control samples from healthy donors and cancer patients. Method: immunoSEQ multiplex PCR; TCRdb's copy keeps in-frame clones and lacks some. Altogether around 45,000 clones are present, 70% being singletons, with the ten largest covering under 20%. This clone was seen a few times. In germline, CDR1 is SQVTM, CDR2 ANQGSEA. V was cut by 7 bases and J by 0 bases, with 7 bases left in between. The length of the CDR3 is 11 residues. The V and J genes are TRBV29-1 and TRBJ2-7; D may correspond to TRBD1 or TRBD2 (5 bases each). The sequence came from a male donor with melanoma. The sequenced sample was formalin-fixed, paraffin-embedded tissue. The CDR3 DNA reads as TGCAGCGCTGGGACCTCCTACGAGCAGTACTTC. This codes for CSAGTSYEQYF.